This T cell receptor beta chain was recorded in a study of human T cells and chemical hapten exposure. For the study at large: It was small differences in pooled library volume that mainly caused per-sample TCR yields to vary. Notes on the study in general: DPC sensitization did not alter TCRs above 1 in 1000 frequency.

Unfractionated whole blood served as the source for total RNA extraction. Individual cDNA molecules in this library carried unique molecular identifiers. Original methodology: TCR counts had a median of about 94,000 per sample and spanned roughly 20,000 to 690,600. TCRdb re-derived calls from the 5' RACE reads in MiXCR, one entry per CDR3 protein. In this record, the V and J calls reflect TCRdb's handling and not the investigators' own analysis. The data contain 110,000 or so distinct CDR3 sequences, approximately 19% of them singletons. A word on this clonotype: Its target is not known.

The CDR3 is 12 amino acids. Trimming cost V 5 bases and J 3 bases, with 8 bases left between them. The germline CDR1 and CDR2 sequences are DFQATT and SNEGSKA (reference sequence). This TCR came from a human donor in good health. The chain carries TRBV20-1 and TRBJ2-4; D is possibly TRBD1 (6 bases). The CDR3 DNA follows: TGCAGTGCTGGGGGCAGCAAAAACATTCAGTACTTC. It is translated as CSAGGSKNIQYF.